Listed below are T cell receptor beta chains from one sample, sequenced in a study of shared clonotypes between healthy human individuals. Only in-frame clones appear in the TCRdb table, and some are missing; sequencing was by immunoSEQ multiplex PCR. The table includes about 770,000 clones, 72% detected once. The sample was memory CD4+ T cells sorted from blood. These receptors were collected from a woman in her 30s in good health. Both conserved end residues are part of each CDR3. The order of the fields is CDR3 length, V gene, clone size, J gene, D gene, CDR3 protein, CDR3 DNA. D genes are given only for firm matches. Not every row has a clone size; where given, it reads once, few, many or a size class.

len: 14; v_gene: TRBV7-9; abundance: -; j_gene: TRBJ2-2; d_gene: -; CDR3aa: CASSGSGNTGELFF; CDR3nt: TGTGCCAGCAGCGGTAGCGGGAACACCGGGGAGCTGTTTTTT
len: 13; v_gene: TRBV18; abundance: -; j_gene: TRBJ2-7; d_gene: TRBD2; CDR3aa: CASSLAGVSEQYF; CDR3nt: TGTGCCAGCTCACTAGCGGGGGTGTCCGAGCAGTACTTC
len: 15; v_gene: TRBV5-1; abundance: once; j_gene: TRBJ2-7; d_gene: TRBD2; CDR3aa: CASSLRTSGPYEQYF; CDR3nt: TGCGCCAGCAGCTTGCGGACTAGCGGACCCTACGAGCAGTACTTC
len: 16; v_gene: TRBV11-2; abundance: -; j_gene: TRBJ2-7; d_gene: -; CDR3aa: CASSLKVWGLSYEQYF; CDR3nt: TGTGCCAGCAGCTTAAAGGTTTGGGGGCTATCCTACGAGCAGTACTTC
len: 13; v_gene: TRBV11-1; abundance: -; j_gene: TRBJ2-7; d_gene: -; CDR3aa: CASSLGPHKEQYF; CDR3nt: TGTGCCAGCAGCTTAGGACCCCACAAAGAGCAGTACTTC
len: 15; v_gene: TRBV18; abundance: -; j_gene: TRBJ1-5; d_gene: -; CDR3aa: CASSPTGNSNQPQHF; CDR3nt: TGTGCCAGCTCACCGACCGGCAATAGCAATCAGCCCCAGCATTTT
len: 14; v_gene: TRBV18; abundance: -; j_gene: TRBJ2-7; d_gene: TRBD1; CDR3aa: CASKVDRGSYEQYF; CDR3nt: TGTGCCAGCAAAGTGGACAGGGGGTCTTACGAGCAGTACTTC
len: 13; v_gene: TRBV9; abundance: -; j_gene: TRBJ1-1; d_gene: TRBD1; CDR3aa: CASSVRQGSTAFF; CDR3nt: TGTGCCAGCAGCGTCCGACAGGGAAGTACGGCTTTCTTT
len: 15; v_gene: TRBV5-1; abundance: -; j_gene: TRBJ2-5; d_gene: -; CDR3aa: CASSLVLADQETQYF; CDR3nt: TGCGCCAGCAGCTTGGTCCTGGCGGACCAAGAGACCCAGTACTTC
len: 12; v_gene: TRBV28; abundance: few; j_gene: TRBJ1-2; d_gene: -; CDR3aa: CASSLRGYGYTF; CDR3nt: TGTGCCAGCAGCTTGCGGGGATATGGCTACACCTTC
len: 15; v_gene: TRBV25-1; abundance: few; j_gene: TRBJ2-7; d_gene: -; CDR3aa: CASSENSGNSYEQYF; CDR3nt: TGTGCCAGCAGTGAGAATAGCGGAAACTCCTACGAGCAGTACTTC
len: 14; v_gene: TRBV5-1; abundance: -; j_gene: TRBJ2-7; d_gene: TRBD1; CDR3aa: CASSPDRVPYEQYF; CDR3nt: TGCGCCAGCAGCCCTGACAGGGTCCCATACGAGCAGTACTTC
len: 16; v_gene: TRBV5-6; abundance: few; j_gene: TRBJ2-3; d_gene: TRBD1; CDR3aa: CASSLAMTGATDTQYF; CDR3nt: TGTGCCAGCAGCTTGGCGATGACAGGGGCCACAGATACGCAGTATTTT
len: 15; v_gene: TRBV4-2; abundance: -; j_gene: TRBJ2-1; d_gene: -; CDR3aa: CASSQERGPRGEQFF; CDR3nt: TGTGCCAGCAGCCAAGAAAGGGGACCAAGGGGTGAGCAGTTCTTC
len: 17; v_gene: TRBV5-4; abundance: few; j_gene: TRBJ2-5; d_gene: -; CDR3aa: CASSGSPMGRGWETQYF; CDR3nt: TGTGCCAGCAGCGGGAGCCCCATGGGCAGGGGATGGGAGACCCAGTACTTC
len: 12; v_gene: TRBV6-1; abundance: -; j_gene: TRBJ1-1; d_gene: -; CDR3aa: CASSEDGTRAFF; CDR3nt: TGTGCCAGCAGTGAAGACGGGACTAGAGCTTTCTTT
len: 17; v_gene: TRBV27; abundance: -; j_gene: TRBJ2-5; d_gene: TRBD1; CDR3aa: CASRRWARGQGQETQYF; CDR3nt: TGTGCCAGCAGACGCTGGGCCAGAGGACAGGGACAAGAGACCCAGTACTTC
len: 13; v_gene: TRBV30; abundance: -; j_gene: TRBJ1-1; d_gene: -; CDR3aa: CARKGGGNTEAFF; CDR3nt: TGTGCCCGAAAGGGGGGTGGCAACACTGAAGCTTTCTTT
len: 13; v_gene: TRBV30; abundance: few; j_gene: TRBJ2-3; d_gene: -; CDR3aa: CAWSVKGADTQYF; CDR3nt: TGTGCCTGGAGTGTAAAGGGGGCAGATACGCAGTATTTT
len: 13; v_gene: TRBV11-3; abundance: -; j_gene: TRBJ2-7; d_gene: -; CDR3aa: CASSLGPAYEQYF; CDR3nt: TGTGCCAGCAGCTTGGGCCCCGCCTACGAGCAGTACTTC
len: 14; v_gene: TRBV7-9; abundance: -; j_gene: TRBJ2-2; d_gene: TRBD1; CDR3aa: CASRRDRVAGELFF; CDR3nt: TGTGCCAGCAGGCGCGACAGGGTCGCCGGGGAGCTGTTTTTT
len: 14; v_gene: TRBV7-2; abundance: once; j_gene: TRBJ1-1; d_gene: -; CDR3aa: CASSSPSLNTEAFF; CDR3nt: TGTGCCAGCAGCTCCCCGTCTCTCAACACTGAAGCTTTCTTT
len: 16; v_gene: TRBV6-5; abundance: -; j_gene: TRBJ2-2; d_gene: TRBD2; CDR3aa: CASSYSRRTSPGELFF; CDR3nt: TGTGCCAGCAGTTACTCACGCCGGACTAGCCCCGGGGAGCTGTTTTTT
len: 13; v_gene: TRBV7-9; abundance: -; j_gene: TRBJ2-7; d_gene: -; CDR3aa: CASSANRGGEQYF; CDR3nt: TGTGCCAGCAGCGCCAACAGGGGAGGCGAGCAGTACTTC
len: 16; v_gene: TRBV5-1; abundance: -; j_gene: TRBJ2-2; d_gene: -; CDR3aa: CASSLGIQGSKGELFF; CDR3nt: TGCGCCAGCAGCTTGGGTATCCAGGGAAGTAAAGGGGAGCTGTTTTTT
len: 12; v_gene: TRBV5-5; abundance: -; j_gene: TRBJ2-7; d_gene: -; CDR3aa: CASSLQAYEQYF; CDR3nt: TGTGCCAGCAGCTTACAGGCCTACGAGCAGTACTTC
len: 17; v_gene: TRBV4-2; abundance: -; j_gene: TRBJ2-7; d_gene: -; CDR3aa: CASSQESSTTFFYEQYF; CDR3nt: TGTGCCAGCAGCCAAGAAAGTTCTACTACCTTTTTTTACGAGCAGTACTTC
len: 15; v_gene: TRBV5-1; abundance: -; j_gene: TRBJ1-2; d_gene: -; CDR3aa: CASSLVGQEMYGYTF; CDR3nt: TGCGCCAGCAGCTTGGTAGGGCAGGAGATGTATGGCTACACCTTC
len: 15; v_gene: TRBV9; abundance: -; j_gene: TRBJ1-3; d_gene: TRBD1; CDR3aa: CASSVAGQLGNTIYF; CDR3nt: TGTGCCAGCAGCGTAGCGGGACAGCTGGGAAACACCATATATTTT
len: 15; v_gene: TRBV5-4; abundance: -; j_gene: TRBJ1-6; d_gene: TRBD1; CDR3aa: CASSLGTGANSPLHF; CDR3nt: TGTGCCAGCAGCTTGGGTACAGGGGCTAATTCACCCCTCCACTTT
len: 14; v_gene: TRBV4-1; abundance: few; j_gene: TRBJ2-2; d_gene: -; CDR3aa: CASSQEYRTGELFF; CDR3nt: TGCGCCAGCAGCCAAGAGTACCGAACCGGGGAGCTGTTTTTT
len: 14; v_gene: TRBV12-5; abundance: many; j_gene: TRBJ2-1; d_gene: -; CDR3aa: CASGLDSSYNEQFF; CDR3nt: TGTGCTAGTGGTTTGGACAGCTCCTACAATGAGCAGTTCTTC
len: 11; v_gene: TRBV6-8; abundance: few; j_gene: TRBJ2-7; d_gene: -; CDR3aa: CASSKGGEEYF; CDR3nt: TGTGCCAGCAGTAAAGGTGGGGAGGAGTACTTC
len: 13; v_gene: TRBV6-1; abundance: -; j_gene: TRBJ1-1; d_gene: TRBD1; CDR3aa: CASSVGQAWSAFF; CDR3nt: TGTGCCAGCAGTGTCGGACAGGCTTGGAGCGCTTTCTTT
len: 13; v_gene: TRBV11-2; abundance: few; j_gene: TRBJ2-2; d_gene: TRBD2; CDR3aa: CASGAGETGELFF; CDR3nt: TGTGCCAGCGGCGCGGGAGAGACCGGGGAGCTGTTTTTT
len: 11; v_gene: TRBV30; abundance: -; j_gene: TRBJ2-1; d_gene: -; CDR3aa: CAWVRDPLPFF; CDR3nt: TGTGCCTGGGTCCGGGATCCTCTACCGTTCTTC
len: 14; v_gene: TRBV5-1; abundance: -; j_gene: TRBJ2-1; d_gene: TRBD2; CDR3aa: CASSSLAGDNEQFF; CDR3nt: TGCGCCAGCAGCTCCTTAGCGGGAGACAATGAGCAGTTCTTC
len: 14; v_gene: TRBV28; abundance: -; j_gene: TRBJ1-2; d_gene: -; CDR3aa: CASSSHIRRYGYTF; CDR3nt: TGTGCCAGCAGTTCCCACATCCGGAGGTATGGCTACACCTTC
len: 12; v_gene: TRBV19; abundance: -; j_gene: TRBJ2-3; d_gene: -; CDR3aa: CASVGSTDTQYF; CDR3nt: TGTGCCAGTGTGGGTAGCACAGATACGCAGTATTTT
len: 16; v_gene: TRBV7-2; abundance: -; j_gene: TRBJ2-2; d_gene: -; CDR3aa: CASSSTDGMNTGELFF; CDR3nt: TGTGCCAGCAGCTCGACCGACGGGATGAACACCGGGGAGCTGTTTTTT
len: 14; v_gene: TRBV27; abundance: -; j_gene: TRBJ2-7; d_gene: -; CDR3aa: CASSLYSESYEQYF; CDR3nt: TGTGCCAGCAGTTTATACAGCGAATCCTACGAGCAGTACTTC
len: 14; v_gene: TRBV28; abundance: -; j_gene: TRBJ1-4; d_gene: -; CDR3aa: CASSLGGIKEKLFF; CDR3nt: TGTGCCAGCAGTTTAGGAGGGATTAAGGAAAAACTGTTTTTT
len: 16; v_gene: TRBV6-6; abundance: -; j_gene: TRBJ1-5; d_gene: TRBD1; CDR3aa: CASSYSGQGGSQPQHF; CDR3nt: TGTGCCAGCAGTTACTCGGGACAGGGGGGATCTCAGCCCCAGCATTTT
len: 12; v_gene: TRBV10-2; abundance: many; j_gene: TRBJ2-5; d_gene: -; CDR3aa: CASSETKETQYF; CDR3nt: TGCGCCAGCAGTGAAACAAAGGAGACCCAGTACTTC
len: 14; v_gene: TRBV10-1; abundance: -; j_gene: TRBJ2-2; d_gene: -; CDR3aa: CASSDRLNTGELFF; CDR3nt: TGCGCCAGCAGTGACAGGTTAAACACCGGGGAGCTGTTTTTT
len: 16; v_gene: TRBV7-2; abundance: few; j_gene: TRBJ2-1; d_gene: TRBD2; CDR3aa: CASSPTAGEIYNEQFF; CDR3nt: TGTGCCAGCAGCCCCACAGCGGGAGAGATCTACAATGAGCAGTTCTTC
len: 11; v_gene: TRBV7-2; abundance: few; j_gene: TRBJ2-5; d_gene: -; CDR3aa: CASSLWETQYF; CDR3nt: TGTGCCAGCAGCTTATGGGAGACCCAGTACTTC
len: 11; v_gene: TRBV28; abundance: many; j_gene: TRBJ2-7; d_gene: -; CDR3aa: CASSIDREQYF; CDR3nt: TGTGCCAGCAGTATTGACCGGGAGCAGTACTTC
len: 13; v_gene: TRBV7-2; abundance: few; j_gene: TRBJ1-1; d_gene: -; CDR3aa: CASRHGPNTEAFF; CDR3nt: TGTGCCAGCAGACACGGACCTAACACTGAAGCTTTCTTT
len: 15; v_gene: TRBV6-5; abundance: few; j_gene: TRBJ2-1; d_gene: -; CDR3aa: CASSQWGGGYNEQFF; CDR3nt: TGTGCCAGCAGCCAGTGGGGTGGAGGGTACAATGAGCAGTTCTTC
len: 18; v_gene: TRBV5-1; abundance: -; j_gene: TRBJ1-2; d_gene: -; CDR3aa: CASSSEGGGASWAYGYTF; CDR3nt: TGCGCCAGCAGCTCCGAAGGAGGGGGGGCAAGTTGGGCCTATGGCTACACCTTC
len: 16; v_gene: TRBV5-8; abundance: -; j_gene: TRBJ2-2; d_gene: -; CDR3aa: CASSPWGRADTGELFF; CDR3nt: TGTGCCAGCAGCCCCTGGGGTAGGGCCGACACCGGGGAGCTGTTTTTT